One T cell receptor beta chain is described in this entry. Its cognate antigen is unknown. The isolated RNA, all of it, was reverse transcribed, so expressed TCRB transcripts were what got sequenced. The protocol was immunoSEQ multiplex PCR, while the TCRdb copy is restricted to in-frame clones and leaves out a portion. The sample includes about 360,000 clones, approximately 12% of them seen just once. The data belong to a study of beta chain features in type 1 diabetes. Overall study context: Healthy donors, compared against patients, showed similar age, gender and cell yields.

Whole-study results and caveats: Shortening of TCRB CDR3s, moderate but significant, appeared in all four CD4+ subsets of Type 1 diabetes patients.

This CDR3 is built from 15 residues. Germline V gene data show CDR1 as SGDLS and CDR2 as YYNGEE. V gave up 0 bases and J gave up 6 bases, with 13 bases separating them. The clonotype originates from a woman aged 18-35 years with type 1 diabetes. This chain joins TRBV9 and TRBJ2-1; a possible D gene is TRBD1 (5 bases). What was sequenced was naive CD4+ T cells from blood. For the CDR3, the DNA is TGTGCCAGCAGCGTAGCTTCAGGGCGAAGCAATGAGCAGTTCTTC. Its translation is CASSVASGRSNEQFF.